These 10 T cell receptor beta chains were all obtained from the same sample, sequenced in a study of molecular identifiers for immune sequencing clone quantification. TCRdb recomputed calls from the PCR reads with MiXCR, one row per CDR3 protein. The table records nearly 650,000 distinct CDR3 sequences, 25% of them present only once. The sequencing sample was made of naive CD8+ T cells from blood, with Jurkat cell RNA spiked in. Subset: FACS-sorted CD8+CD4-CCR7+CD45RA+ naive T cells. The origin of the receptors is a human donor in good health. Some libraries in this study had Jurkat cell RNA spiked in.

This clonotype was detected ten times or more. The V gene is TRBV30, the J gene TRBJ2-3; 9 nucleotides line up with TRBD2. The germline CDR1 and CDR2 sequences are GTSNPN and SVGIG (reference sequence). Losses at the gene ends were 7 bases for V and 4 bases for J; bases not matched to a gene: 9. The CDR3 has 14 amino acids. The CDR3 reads CASATSGPADTQYF. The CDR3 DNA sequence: TGTGCCTCGGCGACTAGCGGCCCCGCAGATACGCAGTATTTT. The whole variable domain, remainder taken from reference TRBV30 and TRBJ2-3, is SQTIHQWPATLVQPVGSPLSLECTVEGTSNPNLYWYRQAAGRGLQLLFYSVGIGQISSEVPQNLSASRPQDRQFILSSKKLLLSDSGFYLCASATSGPADTQYFGPGTRLTVL.

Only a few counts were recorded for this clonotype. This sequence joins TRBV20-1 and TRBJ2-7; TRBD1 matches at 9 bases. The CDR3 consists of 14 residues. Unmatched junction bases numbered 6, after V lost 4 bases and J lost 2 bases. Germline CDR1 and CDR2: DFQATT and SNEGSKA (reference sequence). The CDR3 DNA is TGCAGTGCTAATACAGGGGGCTCGACCTACGAGCAGTACTTC. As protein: CSANTGGSTYEQYF.

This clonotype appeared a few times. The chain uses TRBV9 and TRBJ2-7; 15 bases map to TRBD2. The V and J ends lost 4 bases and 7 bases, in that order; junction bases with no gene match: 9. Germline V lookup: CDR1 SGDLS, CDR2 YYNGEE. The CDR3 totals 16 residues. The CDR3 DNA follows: TGTGCCAGCAGCACCACGGGACTAGCGGGAGGTCGGGAGCAGTACTTC. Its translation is CASSTTGLAGGREQYF.

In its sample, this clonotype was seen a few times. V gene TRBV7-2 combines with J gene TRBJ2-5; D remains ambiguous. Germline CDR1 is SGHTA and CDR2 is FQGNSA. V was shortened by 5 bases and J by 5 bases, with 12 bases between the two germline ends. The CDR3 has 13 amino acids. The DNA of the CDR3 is TGTGCCAGCAGCCCTAGGGAAGGGGAGACCCAGTACTTC. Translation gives CASSPREGETQYF.

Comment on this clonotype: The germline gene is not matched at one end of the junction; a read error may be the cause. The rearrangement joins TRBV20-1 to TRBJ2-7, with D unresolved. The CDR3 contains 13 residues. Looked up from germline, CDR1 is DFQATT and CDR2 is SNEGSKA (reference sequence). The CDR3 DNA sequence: TGCAGTAAGGAATCCGTGAGCTCCTACAAGCAGTACTTC. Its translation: CSKESVSSYKQYF.

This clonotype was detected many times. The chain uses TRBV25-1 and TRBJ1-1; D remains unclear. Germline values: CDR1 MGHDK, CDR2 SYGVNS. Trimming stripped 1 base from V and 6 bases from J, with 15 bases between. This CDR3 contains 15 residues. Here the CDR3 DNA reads TGTGCCAGCAGTGAATCCCCAGCGGCAATGGCTGAAGCTTTCTTT. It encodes CASSESPAAMAEAFF.

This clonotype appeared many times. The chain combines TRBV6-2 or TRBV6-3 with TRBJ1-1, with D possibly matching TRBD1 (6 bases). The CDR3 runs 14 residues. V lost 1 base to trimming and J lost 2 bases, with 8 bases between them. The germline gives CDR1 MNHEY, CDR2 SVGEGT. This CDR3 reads CASSYYGGNTEAFF. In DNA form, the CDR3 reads TGTGCCAGCAGTTACTACGGGGGCAACACTGAAGCTTTCTTT.

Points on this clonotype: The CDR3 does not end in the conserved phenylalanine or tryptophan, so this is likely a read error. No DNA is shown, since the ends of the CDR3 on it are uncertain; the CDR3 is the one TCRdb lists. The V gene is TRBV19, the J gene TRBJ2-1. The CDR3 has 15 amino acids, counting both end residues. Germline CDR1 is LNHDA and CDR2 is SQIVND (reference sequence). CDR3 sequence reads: CASSKTSGEYNEQLL.

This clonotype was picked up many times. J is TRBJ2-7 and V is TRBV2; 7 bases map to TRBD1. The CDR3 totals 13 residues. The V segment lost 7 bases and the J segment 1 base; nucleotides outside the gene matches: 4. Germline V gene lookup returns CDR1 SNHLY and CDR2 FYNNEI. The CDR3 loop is CASIQGVSYEQYF. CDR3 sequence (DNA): TGTGCCAGCATTCAGGGGGTGTCCTACGAGCAGTACTTC.

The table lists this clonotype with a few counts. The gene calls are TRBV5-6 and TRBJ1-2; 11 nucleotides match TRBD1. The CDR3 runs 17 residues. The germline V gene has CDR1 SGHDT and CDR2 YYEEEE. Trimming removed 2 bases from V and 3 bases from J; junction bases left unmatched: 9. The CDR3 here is CASSLGTGGSPDYGYTF. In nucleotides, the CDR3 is TGTGCCAGCAGCTTAGGGACAGGGGGTTCCCCTGACTATGGCTACACCTTC.